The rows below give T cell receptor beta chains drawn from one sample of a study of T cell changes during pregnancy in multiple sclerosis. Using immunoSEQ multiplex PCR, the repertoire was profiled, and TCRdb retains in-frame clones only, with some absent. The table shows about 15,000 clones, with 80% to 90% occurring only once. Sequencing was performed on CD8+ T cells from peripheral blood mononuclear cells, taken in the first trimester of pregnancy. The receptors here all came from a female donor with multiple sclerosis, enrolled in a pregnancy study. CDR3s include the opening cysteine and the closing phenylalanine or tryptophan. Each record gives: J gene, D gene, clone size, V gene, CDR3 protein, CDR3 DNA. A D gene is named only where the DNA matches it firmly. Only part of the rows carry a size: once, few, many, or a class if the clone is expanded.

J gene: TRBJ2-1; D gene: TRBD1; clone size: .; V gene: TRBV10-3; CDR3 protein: CASWTGSYNEQFF; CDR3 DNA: TGTGCCTCTTGGACAGGGTCGTACAATGAGCAGTTCTTC
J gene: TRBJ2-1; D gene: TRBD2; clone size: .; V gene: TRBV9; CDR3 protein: CASSPAAGVSSYNEQFF; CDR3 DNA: TGTGCCAGCAGCCCGGCCGCGGGGGTTTCCTCCTACAATGAGCAGTTCTTC
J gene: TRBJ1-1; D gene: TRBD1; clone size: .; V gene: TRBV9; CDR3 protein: CASSPGQRSFF; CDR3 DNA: TGTGCCAGCAGCCCGGGACAGAGATCTTTCTTT
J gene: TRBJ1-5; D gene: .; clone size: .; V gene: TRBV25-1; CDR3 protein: CASSEYSLGVNQPQHF; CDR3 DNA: TGTGCCAGCAGTGAATACAGCCTGGGAGTTAATCAGCCCCAGCATTTT
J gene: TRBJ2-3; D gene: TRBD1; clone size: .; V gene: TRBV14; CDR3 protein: CASSQEDRGSDTQYF; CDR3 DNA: TGTGCCAGCAGCCAAGAGGACAGGGGATCAGATACGCAGTATTTT
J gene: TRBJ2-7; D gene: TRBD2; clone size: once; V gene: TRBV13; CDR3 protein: CASSPGTSGTEQYF; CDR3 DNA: TGTGCCAGCAGCCCCGGGACTAGCGGAACCGAGCAGTACTTC
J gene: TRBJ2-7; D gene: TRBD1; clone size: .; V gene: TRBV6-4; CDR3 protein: CARDRVGHEQYF; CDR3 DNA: TGTGCCAGAGACAGGGTGGGCCACGAGCAGTACTTC
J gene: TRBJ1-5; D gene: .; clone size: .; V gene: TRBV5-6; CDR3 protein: CASSLSRVSNQPQHF; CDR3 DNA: TGTGCCAGCAGCTTGAGCAGGGTTAGCAATCAGCCCCAGCATTTT
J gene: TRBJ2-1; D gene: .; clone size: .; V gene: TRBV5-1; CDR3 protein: CASSLNPYNEQFF; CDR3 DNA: TGCGCCAGCAGCTTGAATCCATACAATGAGCAGTTCTTC
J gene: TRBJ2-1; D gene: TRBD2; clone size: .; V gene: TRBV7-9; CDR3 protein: CASSLTTSGGMGNEQFF; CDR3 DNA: TGTGCCAGCAGCTTAACGACTAGCGGAGGGATGGGCAATGAGCAGTTCTTC
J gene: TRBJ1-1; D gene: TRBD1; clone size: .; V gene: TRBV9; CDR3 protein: CASSVEGQPGGAFF; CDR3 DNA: TGTGCCAGCAGCGTAGAGGGACAGCCCGGGGGAGCTTTCTTT
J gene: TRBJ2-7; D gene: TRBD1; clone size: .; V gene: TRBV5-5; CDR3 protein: CASSPAGTGGPDEQYF; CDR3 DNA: TGTGCCAGCAGCCCGGCCGGGACAGGGGGTCCGGACGAGCAGTACTTC
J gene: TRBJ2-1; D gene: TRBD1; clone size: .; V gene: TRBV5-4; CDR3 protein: CASSEVTGVYNEQFF; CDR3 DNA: TGTGCCAGCAGCGAAGTAACAGGGGTTTACAATGAGCAGTTCTTC
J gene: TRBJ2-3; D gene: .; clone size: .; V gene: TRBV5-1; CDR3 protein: CASSFIRGETDTQYF; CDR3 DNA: TGCGCCAGCAGCTTTATCAGGGGCGAAACAGATACGCAGTATTTT
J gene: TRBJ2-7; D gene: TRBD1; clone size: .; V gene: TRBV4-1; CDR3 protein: CASSQDPTGVLYEQYF; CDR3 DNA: TGCGCCAGCAGCCAAGACCCAACAGGGGTTCTCTACGAGCAGTACTTC
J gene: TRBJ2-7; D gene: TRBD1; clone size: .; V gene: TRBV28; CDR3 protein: CASSSWTGTDEQYF; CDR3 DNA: TGTGCCAGCAGTTCGTGGACAGGGACCGACGAGCAGTACTTC
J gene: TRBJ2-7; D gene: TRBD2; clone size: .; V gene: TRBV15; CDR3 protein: CATSSGGSGAYEQYF; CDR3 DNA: TGTGCCACCAGCAGCGGCGGGAGTGGCGCCTACGAGCAGTACTTC
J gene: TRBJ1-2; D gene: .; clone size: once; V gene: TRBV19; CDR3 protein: CASSIGLRGYTF; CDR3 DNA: TGTGCCAGTTCTATTGGGTTGAGGGGCTACACCTTC
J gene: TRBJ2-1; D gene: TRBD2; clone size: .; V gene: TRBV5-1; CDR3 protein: CASSLGTSGYNEQFF; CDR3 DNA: TGCGCCAGCAGCCTAGGGACTAGCGGGTACAATGAGCAGTTCTTC
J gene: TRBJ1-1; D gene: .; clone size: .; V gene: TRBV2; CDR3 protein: CASIVLEAFF; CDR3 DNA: TGTGCCAGCATAGTACTTGAAGCTTTCTTT
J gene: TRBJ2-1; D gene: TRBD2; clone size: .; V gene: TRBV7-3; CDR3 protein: CASSSSPVGSGGGQYNEQFF; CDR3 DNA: TGTGCCAGCAGCTCATCACCCGTGGGAAGCGGGGGGGGCCAATACAATGAGCAGTTCTTC
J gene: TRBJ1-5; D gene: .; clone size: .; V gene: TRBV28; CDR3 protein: CASSLKGGYQPQHF; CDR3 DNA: TGTGCCAGCAGTTTAAAAGGGGGTTATCAGCCCCAGCATTTT
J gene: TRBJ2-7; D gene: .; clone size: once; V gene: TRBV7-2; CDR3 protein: CASRARGSYEQYF; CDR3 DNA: TGTGCCAGCAGAGCCCGGGGGAGCTACGAGCAGTACTTC
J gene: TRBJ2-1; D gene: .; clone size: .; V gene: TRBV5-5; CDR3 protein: CASSHDIGSYNEQFF; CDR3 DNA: TGTGCCAGCAGCCATGACATAGGTAGCTACAATGAGCAGTTCTTC
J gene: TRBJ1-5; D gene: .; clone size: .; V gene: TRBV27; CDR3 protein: CASSLGGSRVRQPQHF; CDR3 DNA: TGTGCCAGCAGTTTAGGTGGGTCGAGGGTACGTCAGCCCCAGCATTTT
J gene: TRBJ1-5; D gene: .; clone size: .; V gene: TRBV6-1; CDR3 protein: CASSDRRGGDQPQHF; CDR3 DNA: TGTGCCAGCAGTGACCGTAGGGGGGGCGATCAGCCCCAGCATTTT
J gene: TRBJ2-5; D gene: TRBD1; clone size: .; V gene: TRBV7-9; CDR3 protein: CASSQPGQARETQYF; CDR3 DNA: TGTGCCAGCAGTCAACCCGGACAGGCACGGGAGACCCAGTACTTC
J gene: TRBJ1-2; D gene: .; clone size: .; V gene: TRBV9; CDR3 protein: CASWRGRNGYTF; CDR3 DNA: TGTGCCAGCTGGAGGGGACGAAACGGCTACACCTTC
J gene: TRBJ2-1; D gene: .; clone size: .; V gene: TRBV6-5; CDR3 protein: CASSPDRYNEQFF; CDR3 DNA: TGTGCCAGCAGCCCGGACAGATACAATGAGCAGTTCTTC
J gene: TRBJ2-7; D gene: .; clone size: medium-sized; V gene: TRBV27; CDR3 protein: CASSTSGTPLEQYF; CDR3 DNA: TGTGCCAGCTCTACTTCCGGGACTCCCTTAGAGCAGTACTTC
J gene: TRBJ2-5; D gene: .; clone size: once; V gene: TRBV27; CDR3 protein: CASSTSRRWARETQYF; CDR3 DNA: TGTGCCAGCAGCACCTCCCGTCGGTGGGCCCGGGAGACCCAGTACTTC
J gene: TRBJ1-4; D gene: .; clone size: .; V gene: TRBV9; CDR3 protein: CASSVGEGLRGDEKLFF; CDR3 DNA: TGTGCCAGCAGCGTAGGGGAGGGGCTCCGGGGCGATGAAAAACTGTTTTTT
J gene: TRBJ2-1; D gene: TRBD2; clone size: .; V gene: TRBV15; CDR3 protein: CATSPGLTSYNEQFF; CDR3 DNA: TGTGCCACCAGCCCGGGACTAACCTCCTACAATGAGCAGTTCTTC
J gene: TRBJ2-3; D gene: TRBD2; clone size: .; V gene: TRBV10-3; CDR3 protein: CAIRFREGGDTQYF; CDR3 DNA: TGTGCCATCAGATTCCGGGAGGGGGGAGATACGCAGTATTTT
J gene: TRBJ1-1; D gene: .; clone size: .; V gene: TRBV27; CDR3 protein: CASMGRGTEAFF; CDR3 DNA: TGTGCCAGCATGGGGAGAGGCACTGAAGCTTTCTTT
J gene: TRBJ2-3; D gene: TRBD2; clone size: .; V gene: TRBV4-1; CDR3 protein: CASSQESPPRGFADTQYF; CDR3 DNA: TGCGCCAGCAGCCAAGAATCCCCCCCGCGGGGGTTCGCAGATACGCAGTATTTT
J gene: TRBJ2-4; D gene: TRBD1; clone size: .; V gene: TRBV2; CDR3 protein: CASSEALQDRGKNIQYF; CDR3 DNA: TGTGCCAGCAGTGAAGCGCTTCAAGACAGGGGAAAAAACATTCAGTACTTC
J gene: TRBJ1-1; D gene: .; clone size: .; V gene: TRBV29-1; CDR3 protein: CSVGRGSENTEAFF; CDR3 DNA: TGCAGCGTTGGAAGGGGGTCGGAGAACACTGAAGCTTTCTTT
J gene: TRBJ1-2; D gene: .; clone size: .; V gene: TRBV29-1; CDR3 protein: CSVEDPRRGNGYTF; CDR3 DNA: TGCAGCGTTGAAGATCCGAGGAGGGGAAATGGCTACACCTTC